This TCR beta chain was retrieved from a study of blood T cell repertoires in COVID-19. From germline, CDR1 is MNHEY and CDR2 SVGAGI. Trimming removed 8 bases from V and 3 bases from J, with 20 bases in between. The CDR3 is made up of 15 amino acids. Generated by immunoSEQ multiplex PCR, the TCRdb table keeps only in-frame clones and is missing some. The sample carries about 220,000 clones, 60% to 85% recorded once. The sequencing input was peripheral blood. This sequence joins TRBV6-5 and TRBJ2-7; D possibly corresponds to TRBD2 (5 bases). The receptor comes from a woman in her 70s with acute or convalescent COVID-19. The CDR3 DNA is TGTGCCAGCGCAGGCGGGCCGCAGTCGATCTACGAGCAGTACTTC. It translates to CASAGGPQSIYEQYF.